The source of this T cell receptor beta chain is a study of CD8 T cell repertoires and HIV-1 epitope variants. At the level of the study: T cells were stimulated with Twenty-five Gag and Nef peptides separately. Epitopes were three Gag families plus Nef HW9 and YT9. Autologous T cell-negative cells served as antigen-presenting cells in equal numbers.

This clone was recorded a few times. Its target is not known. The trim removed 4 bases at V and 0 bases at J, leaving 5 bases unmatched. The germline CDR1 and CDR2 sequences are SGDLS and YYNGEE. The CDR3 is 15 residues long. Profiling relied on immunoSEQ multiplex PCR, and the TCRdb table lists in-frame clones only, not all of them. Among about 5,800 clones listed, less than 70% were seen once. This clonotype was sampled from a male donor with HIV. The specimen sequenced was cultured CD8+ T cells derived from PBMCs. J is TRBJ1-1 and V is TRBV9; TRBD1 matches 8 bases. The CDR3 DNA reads TGTGCCAGCAGCCACAGGGGGTTAATGAACACTGAAGCTTTCTTT. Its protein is CASSHRGLMNTEAFF.